A single sample gave rise to the 15 T cell receptor beta chains below, sequenced in a study of cytomegalovirus exposure and HLA in healthy donors. This table comes from immunoSEQ multiplex PCR, and its TCRdb copy is limited to in-frame clones, with some not included. The sample lists about 110,000 clones; roughly nine tenths were seen once. Sample: PBMCs. These receptors were taken from a woman in her late teens or twenties in good health and CMV-seropositive.

The chain joins TRBV28 to TRBJ1-5, with 10 bases fitting TRBD1. Losses at the gene ends were 6 bases for V and 5 bases for J; bases not matched to a gene: 1. This CDR3 is 13 amino acids long. Per germline, CDR1 MDHEN and CDR2 SYDVKM. CDR3 residues: CASRDRGDQPQHF. The DNA of the CDR3 is TGTGCCAGCAGGGACAGGGGGGATCAGCCCCAGCATTTT. The full variable domain, its missing parts supplied by reference TRBV28 and TRBJ1-5, is DVKVTQSSRYLVKRTGEKVFLECVQDMDHENMFWYRQDPGLGLRLIYFSYDVKMKEKGDIPEGYSVSREKKERFSLILESASTNQTSMYLCASRDRGDQPQHFGDGTRLSIL.

This chain uses TRBV21-1 with TRBJ2-7; no DNA check was done on the table's D call, TRBD1. TRBV21-1 is termed a pseudogene. CDR3 length equals 13 residues. The CDR3 nucleotides are TGTGCCAGCAGCGGTCACAGCTCCTACGAGCAGTACTTC. Translated, it gives CASSGHSSYEQYF.

The table lists this clone with a count of one. CDR3 loop: CASSEWIPGQAHRPQHF. The CDR3, as DNA: TGTGCCAGCAGTGAATGGATCCCAGGACAGGCTCATAGGCCCCAGCATTTT. The chain uses TRBV6-1 and TRBJ1-5; 7 bases line up with TRBD1. In germline, CDR1 is MNHNS, CDR2 SASEGT. With V trimmed by 2 bases and J by 9 bases, 16 bases remained unmatched. This CDR3 spans 17 amino acids.

The J gene is TRBJ1-4, the V gene TRBV6-5; 7 nucleotides agree with TRBD1. Looked up from germline, CDR1 is MNHEY and CDR2 is SVGAGI. This CDR3 has 15 residues. V was pared by 0 bases and J by 7 bases, with 5 bases of the junction left unmatched. CDR3 bases: TGTGCCAGCAGTTACTCAGGGGGCGCGGGTGAAAAACTGTTTTTT. Translating gives CASSYSGGAGEKLFF.

The V and J genes are TRBV13 and TRBJ2-7; 9 bases match TRBD2. V gave up 4 bases and J gave up 3 bases; unmatched junction bases: 10. The CDR3 contains 16 residues. Germline CDR1 PRHDT, CDR2 FYEKMQ (reference sequence). For the CDR3, the DNA is TGTGCCAGCAGCTCCCGCACCGGCGGGGGGGACTACGAGCAGTACTTC. This codes for CASSSRTGGGDYEQYF. Variable domain in full (rest from reference TRBV13 and TRBJ2-7): AAGVIQSPRHLIKEKRETATLKCYPIPRHDTVYWYQQGPGQDPQFLISFYEKMQSDKGSIPDRFSAQQFSDYHSELNMSSLELGDSALYFCASSSRTGGGDYEQYFGPGTRLTVT.

This chain links TRBV2 with TRBJ1-5, with 7 bases fitting TRBD1. From germline, CDR1 is SNHLY and CDR2 FYNNEI. CDR3 length: 15 amino acids. Losses at the gene ends were 7 bases for V and 5 bases for J; bases not matched to a gene: 11. As DNA, the CDR3 is TGTGCCAGCAAGCGGAGGAACCAGGGGGATCAGCCCCAGCATTTT. Amino acid sequence: CASKRRNQGDQPQHF.

The chain carries TRBV4-1 and TRBJ2-5, with a possible D match to TRBD2 (7 bases). CDR3 length: 16 amino acids. V was trimmed by 0 bases and J by 5 bases, leaving 16 bases between them. Germline CDR1 reads MGHRA; CDR2 reads YSYEKL. The CDR3 nucleotides read TGCGCCAGCAGCCAAGATCAAGGGGGGGCAAGGGAGACCCAGTACTTC. This codes for CASSQDQGGARETQYF.

This rearrangement joins TRBV23-1 to TRBJ2-7; 7 bases fit TRBD2. TRBV23-1 is an open reading frame, and its role is uncertain. The junction had 11 bases not matched to a gene; V was cut back by 7 bases and J by 2 bases. The CDR3 is 15 residues long. The CDR3 sequence: CASTQTALATYEQYV. CDR3 in DNA: TGCGCCAGCACCCAAACCGCACTAGCGACCTACGAGCAGTACGTC.

The V gene is TRBV5-6, the J gene TRBJ2-5, with 11 bases lining up with TRBD2. The V gene's germline CDR1 is SGHDT and CDR2 YYEEEE. This CDR3 is built from 16 residues. V shed 2 bases, J shed 0 bases, and the junction held 3 bases outside the gene matches. CDR3 in amino acids: CASSFLAGGDQETQYF. The CDR3, as DNA: TGTGCCAGCAGCTTCCTAGCGGGGGGCGACCAAGAGACCCAGTACTTC.

V gene TRBV9 combines with J gene TRBJ2-1; 10 bases agree with TRBD2. The ends lost 0 bases at V and 10 bases at J; junction bases unmatched: 7. Germline values: CDR1 SGDLS, CDR2 YYNGEE. The length of the CDR3 is 15 residues. This CDR3 reads CASSVATSGGAEQFF. The CDR3, as DNA: TGTGCCAGCAGCGTAGCAACCAGCGGGGGGGCCGAGCAGTTCTTC. The full variable domain, its missing parts supplied by reference TRBV9 and TRBJ2-1, is DSGVTQTPKHLITATGQRVTLRCSPRSGDLSVYWYQQSLDQGLQFLIQYYNGEERAKGNILERFSAQQFPDLHSELNLSSLELGDSALYFCASSVATSGGAEQFFGPGTRLTVL.

The genes are TRBV19 and TRBJ1-1; D not certain. V was clipped by 6 bases and J by 4 bases, with 12 bases between them. CDR1 is LNHDA and CDR2 is SQIVND in the germline V gene (reference sequence). The CDR3 spans 13 residues. CDR3 region: CASRDMVGTEAFF. CDR3 coding DNA: TGTGCCAGTAGAGACATGGTGGGCACTGAAGCTTTCTTT.

The genes are TRBV7-9 and TRBJ1-1; 8 positions agree with TRBD1. This CDR3 has 13 amino acids. The junction had 0 bases not matched to a gene; V was cut back by 1 base and J by 5 bases. Germline V gives CDR1 SEHNR, CDR2 FQNEAQ (reference sequence). The chain's CDR3 is CASSLGQGTEAFF. DNA for the CDR3: TGTGCCAGCAGCTTAGGACAGGGGACTGAAGCTTTCTTT.

On this clone: An end of the junction does not agree with germline; a read error may underlie this. The rearrangement uses TRBV19 and TRBJ2-1, with TRBD1 as a possible D gene (6 bases). The CDR3 consists of 14 residues. CDR1 LNHDA and CDR2 SQIVND come from the germline V gene (reference sequence). CDR3 in DNA: TGTGCCAGTAGTGTAGACAGGATTTACAATGAGCAGTTCTTC. It specifies CASSVDRIYNEQFF.

In this sample, this clone turned up a few times. The chain uses TRBV27 and TRBJ2-2; TRBD2 is a possible D gene (5 bases). Germline V gene lookup returns CDR1 MNHEY and CDR2 SMNVEV (reference sequence). This CDR3 has 16 amino acids. Trimming pared 3 bases from V and 3 bases from J, leaving 14 bases between. The CDR3: CASSFGSRADTGELFF. For the CDR3, the DNA is TGTGCCAGCAGTTTCGGCTCGCGGGCCGACACCGGGGAGCTGTTTTTT.

The chain is built from TRBV6-1 and TRBJ2-7, with D maybe TRBD1 (6 bases). The germline V gene encodes CDR1 MNHNS and CDR2 SASEGT. The V end lost 1 base, the J end lost 6 bases, and 7 bases lay between the germline ends. The CDR3 has 12 residues. Here the CDR3 reads CASSEGGPEQYV. CDR3 nucleotides: TGTGCCAGCAGTGAAGGGGGGCCCGAGCAGTACGTC.